The clone carrying this T cell receptor beta chain was seen a few times. What it recognizes is unknown. Germline V gene lookup returns CDR1 SGHAT and CDR2 FQNNGV. Trimming shortened V by 5 bases and J by 6 bases, and 6 bases separated the two germline ends. This CDR3 is 11 amino acids long. In TCRdb, the PCR reads were re-called with MiXCR into one record per CDR3 protein. Among under 600,000 distinct CDR3 sequences listed, around 25% were seen once. The sample originates from a study of molecular identifiers for immune sequencing clone quantification. Notes on the study in general: Effector cells had over 99% of their molecules in clones above 20 RNA copies, while naive cells had under 1%.

V and J are TRBV11-2 and TRBJ2-3; no reliable D call. This TCR was recovered from a human donor in good health. Some libraries in this study had Jurkat cell RNA spiked in. The sample was naive CD8+ T cells from blood, with Jurkat cell RNA spiked in. Described subset: FACS-sorted CD8+CD4-CCR7+CD45RA+ naive T cells. This CDR3 reads CASSPRDTQYF. The CDR3, as DNA: TGTGCCAGCAGCCCCCGGGATACGCAGTATTTT. Supplemented by reference TRBV11-2 and TRBJ2-3, the full variable domain reads EAGVAQSPRYKIIEKRQSVAFWCNPISGHATLYWYQQILGQGPKLLIQFQNNGVVDDSQLPKDRFSAERLKGVDSTLKIQPAKLEDSAVYLCASSPRDTQYFGPGTRLTVL.